Listed below are T cell receptor beta chains from one sample, sequenced in a study of glioma-infiltrating T cells after dendritic cell vaccination. Sequenced by immunoSEQ multiplex PCR; TCRdb stores in-frame clones only, minus some. Altogether roughly 82,000 clones are present, 70% to 90% being singletons, with the ten largest covering approximately 2.9%. Source: blood, taken before dendritic cell vaccination. Receptor source: a human donor with glioblastoma. Both conserved end residues are part of each CDR3. Each record gives: J gene, V gene, clone size, D gene, CDR3 length, CDR3 DNA, CDR3 protein. D genes are given only for firm matches. Some rows mark clone size as missing; the rest say once, few, many or name a class of expanded clone.

TRBJ2-7 | TRBV11-2 | - | TRBD1 | 13 | TGTGCCAGCAGCTTGGGACAGCCCTACGAGCAGTACTTC | CASSLGQPYEQYF
TRBJ2-2 | TRBV10-3 | - | TRBD2 | 17 | TGTGCCATCAGTGACGGACTAGCGGGAGGGGTAACCGGGGAGCTGTTTTTT | CAISDGLAGGVTGELFF
TRBJ2-1 | TRBV6-1 | - | TRBD1 | 15 | TGTGCCAGCAGTGAATGGGGACAGGGGACCAATGAGCAGTTCTTC | CASSEWGQGTNEQFF
TRBJ1-2 | TRBV11-2 | - | - | 14 | TGTGCCAGCAGTGTGGACTCCTTGGGCTATGGCTACACCTTC | CASSVDSLGYGYTF
TRBJ2-5 | TRBV4-1 | - | - | 15 | TGCGCCAGCAGCCAAGATTCTAGTATATCAGAGACCCAGTACTTC | CASSQDSSISETQYF
TRBJ2-1 | TRBV5-1 | - | TRBD2 | 17 | TGCGCCAGCAGCGTGGGGACTAGCGGGAGGGAATACAATGAGCAGTTCTTC | CASSVGTSGREYNEQFF
TRBJ1-6 | TRBV2 | - | TRBD1 | 15 | TGTGCCAGCATTGCGACAGGGACCTACAATTCACCCCTCCACTTT | CASIATGTYNSPLHF
TRBJ2-3 | TRBV10-3 | - | TRBD2 | 16 | TGTGCCATCAGGACCGGGGAGGGCAGAGGCACAGATACGCAGTATTTT | CAIRTGEGRGTDTQYF
TRBJ1-1 | TRBV30 | - | - | 13 | TGTGCCTGGAGTACCGCGGGCGGGACTGAAGCTTTCTTT | CAWSTAGGTEAFF
TRBJ2-1 | TRBV9 | - | TRBD1 | 15 | TGTGCCAGCAGCGTAGGGGGACAGGGCAAAAATGAGCAGTTCTTC | CASSVGGQGKNEQFF
TRBJ2-2 | TRBV7-3 | - | TRBD1 | 15 | TGTGCCAGCAGCCCGGGACAGGGTGACACCGGGGAGCTGTTTTTT | CASSPGQGDTGELFF
TRBJ2-7 | TRBV7-2 | few | - | 16 | TGTGCCAGCAGCTTAGCCCTCGGCAGGTTCACACCCCGGCAGTACTTC | CASSLALGRFTPRQYF
TRBJ2-1 | TRBV11-3 | - | TRBD1 | 14 | TGTGCCAGCAGGGGACAGGGGCTCTACAATGAGCAGTTCTTC | CASRGQGLYNEQFF
TRBJ2-3 | TRBV5-1 | - | - | 14 | TGCGCCAGCAGCTTGGAGACTCTTTCAGATACGCAGTATTTT | CASSLETLSDTQYF
TRBJ2-7 | TRBV5-4 | once | TRBD2 | 16 | TGTGCCAGCAGCCTGGGGGGGCTAGCGGGGGCCTACGAGCAGTACTTC | CASSLGGLAGAYEQYF
TRBJ1-1 | TRBV6-5 | - | - | 12 | TGTGCCAGCAGTTCTTCCCCCCGGGGGGCTTTCTTT | CASSSSPRGAFF
TRBJ1-1 | TRBV4-1 | - | TRBD1 | 15 | TGCGCCAGCAGCCAAGTGACAGGGACGAGCACTGAAGCTTTCTTT | CASSQVTGTSTEAFF
TRBJ1-1 | TRBV29-1 | once | - | 13 | TGCAGCGCAAGGGGCCCAATGAACACTGAAGCTTTCTTT | CSARGPMNTEAFF
TRBJ2-3 | TRBV5-1 | - | - | 15 | TGCGCCAGCAGCTTGGAACCTTCAGGCACAGATACGCAGTATTTT | CASSLEPSGTDTQYF
TRBJ2-1 | TRBV7-8 | - | TRBD2 | 15 | TGTGCCAGCAGCTTAGATGAGCGGGAGGGTGGTGAGCAGTTCTTC | CASSLDEREGGEQFF
TRBJ1-2 | TRBV5-1 | - | TRBD1 | 14 | TGCGCCAGCAGCCCGGCGGGGACAGAGTATGGCTACACCTTC | CASSPAGTEYGYTF
TRBJ2-5 | TRBV9 | - | - | 13 | TGTGCCAGCAGCGTAGCAGGGCAAGAGACCCAGTACTTC | CASSVAGQETQYF
TRBJ1-2 | TRBV30 | - | TRBD1 | 13 | TGTGCCTGGAGGGACAGGGGTAAAGATGGCTACACCTTC | CAWRDRGKDGYTF
TRBJ1-6 | TRBV2 | - | TRBD1 | 16 | TGTGCCAGCAGTGACGTTCGACAGGGGGCAGGTTCACCCCTCCACTTT | CASSDVRQGAGSPLHF
TRBJ1-5 | TRBV30 | - | - | 13 | TGTGCCTGGAGTGTACAAGTTCAACAGCCCCAGCATTTT | CAWSVQVQQPQHF
TRBJ2-1 | TRBV2 | - | TRBD2 | 17 | TGTGCCAGCAGCCCCATAGCGGGAGCCGAGACAGGCAATGAGCAGTTCTTC | CASSPIAGAETGNEQFF
TRBJ2-3 | TRBV5-1 | - | - | 15 | TGCGCCAGCAGCTTGGAGCCGGTCGGGGCAGATACGCAGTATTTT | CASSLEPVGADTQYF
TRBJ2-7 | TRBV7-2 | once | TRBD1 | 13 | TGTGCCAGCAACCACAGGGGATCCTACGAGCAGTACTTC | CASNHRGSYEQYF
TRBJ2-2 | TRBV6-1 | - | - | 15 | TGTGCCAGCATTGGGGGACATACGAACACCGGGGAGCTGTTTTTT | CASIGGHTNTGELFF
TRBJ2-1 | TRBV27 | - | TRBD2 | 16 | TGTGCCAGCAGTTCGGGGCCGGGACTAGCCCTCTATGAGCAGTTCTTC | CASSSGPGLALYEQFF
TRBJ2-3 | TRBV7-3 | - | TRBD2 | 16 | TGTGCCAGCAGCTTAAGGGGACTAGCGGGAGTAGATACGCAGTATTTT | CASSLRGLAGVDTQYF
TRBJ2-4 | TRBV9 | - | - | 14 | TGTGCCAGCAGCGTAGCCGAGACAGAGAACATTCAGTACTTC | CASSVAETENIQYF
TRBJ2-7 | TRBV5-4 | - | TRBD1 | 15 | TGTGCCAGCAGCTTGGGTGCGCAGGGGGCATGGGAGCAGTACTTC | CASSLGAQGAWEQYF
TRBJ1-1 | TRBV7-3 | - | - | 15 | TGTGCCAGCAGCTTATTACGGGGAGGGAACACTGAAGCTTTCTTT | CASSLLRGGNTEAFF
TRBJ1-1 | TRBV27 | - | TRBD1 | 17 | TGTGCCAGCAGTTTCTCCGGACAGGGGGCCCGATTTGATGAAGCTTTCTTT | CASSFSGQGARFDEAFF
TRBJ2-3 | TRBV11-2 | - | - | 16 | TGTGCCAGCAGCTTAGGTTCCCAGTCTAGCACAGATACGCAGTATTTT | CASSLGSQSSTDTQYF
TRBJ2-2 | TRBV29-1 | - | TRBD1 | 15 | TGCAGCGTTGCCTGGGGGACAGAGAACACCGGGGAGCTGTTTTTT | CSVAWGTENTGELFF
TRBJ2-3 | TRBV5-1 | once | - | 16 | TGCGCCAGCAGCTTGGAGGCGGGGGCGAGCACAGATACGCAGTATTTT | CASSLEAGASTDTQYF
TRBJ1-4 | TRBV7-2 | - | - | 14 | TGTGCCAGCAGCAACCGGAATCAGGGTGAAAAACTGTTTTTT | CASSNRNQGEKLFF
TRBJ1-4 | TRBV19 | - | TRBD1 | 15 | TGTGCCAGTAGACCGACAGGGCGGTTCGGAGAAAAACTGTTTTTT | CASRPTGRFGEKLFF
TRBJ1-1 | TRBV6-5 | - | TRBD1 | 12 | TGTGCCAGCAGCACAGGGGCGGGAGAAGCTTTCTTT | CASSTGAGEAFF
TRBJ2-3 | TRBV30 | - | TRBD1 | 14 | TGTGCCTGGGAGACAGGGGATTTCGCAGATACGCAGTATTTT | CAWETGDFADTQYF
TRBJ2-2 | TRBV29-1 | - | TRBD2 | 14 | TGCAGCGTTGGGCTAGCGGGAGAAGCCGGGGAGCTGTTTTTT | CSVGLAGEAGELFF
TRBJ1-1 | TRBV7-8 | - | - | 16 | TGTGCCAGCAGCTTAGTTGGGATGACTGGGAGCACTGAAGCTTTCTTT | CASSLVGMTGSTEAFF
TRBJ2-1 | TRBV28 | - | TRBD2 | 14 | TGTGCCAGCAGTATAGCGGGAGGGCCCTGGGAGCAGTTCTTC | CASSIAGGPWEQFF
TRBJ1-1 | TRBV7-6 | - | - | 17 | TGTGCCAGCAGCTTAGAACCCGGCGGCAGGGGTATTACTGAAGCTTTCTTT | CASSLEPGGRGITEAFF
TRBJ1-3 | TRBV30 | - | - | 14 | TGTGCTTGGGGGGAGGACAAACATGGAAACACCATATATTTT | CAWGEDKHGNTIYF
TRBJ1-4 | TRBV6-1 | - | - | 16 | TGTGCCAGCAGTGGGGAAAACAGGGAACTAAATGAAAAACTGTTTTTT | CASSGENRELNEKLFF
TRBJ1-2 | TRBV25-1 | - | TRBD1 | 14 | TGTGCCAGCGAATCCGCAGGGGGTTACTATGGCTACACCTTC | CASESAGGYYGYTF
TRBJ1-2 | TRBV6-1 | - | - | 15 | TGTGCCAGCAGTGAAGCGATACTCAATCTTAATGGCTACACCTTC | CASSEAILNLNGYTF
TRBJ2-7 | TRBV29-1 | - | TRBD1 | 15 | TGCAGCGTTGAGAAGTCCGGACAGGGGGCCCACGAGCAGTACTTC | CSVEKSGQGAHEQYF
TRBJ2-7 | TRBV2 | - | TRBD2 | 15 | TGTGCCAGCAGTGAAGGGACTAGCGGGAACTACGAGCAGTACTTC | CASSEGTSGNYEQYF